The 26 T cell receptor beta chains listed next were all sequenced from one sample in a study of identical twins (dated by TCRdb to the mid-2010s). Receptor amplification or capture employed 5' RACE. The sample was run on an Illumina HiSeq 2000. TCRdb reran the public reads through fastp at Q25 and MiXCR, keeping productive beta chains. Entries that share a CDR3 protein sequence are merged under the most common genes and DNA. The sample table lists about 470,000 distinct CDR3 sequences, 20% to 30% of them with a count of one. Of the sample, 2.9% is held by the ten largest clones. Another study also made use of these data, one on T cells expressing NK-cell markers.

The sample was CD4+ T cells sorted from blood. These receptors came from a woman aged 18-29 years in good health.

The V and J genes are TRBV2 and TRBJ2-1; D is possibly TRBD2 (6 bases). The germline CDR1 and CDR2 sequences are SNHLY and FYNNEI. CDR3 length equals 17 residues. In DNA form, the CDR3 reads TGTACCATCAGTTTTACACTAGCTTTTGGTTCAGGGAATGAGCAGTTCTTC. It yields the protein CTISFTLAFGSGNEQFF.

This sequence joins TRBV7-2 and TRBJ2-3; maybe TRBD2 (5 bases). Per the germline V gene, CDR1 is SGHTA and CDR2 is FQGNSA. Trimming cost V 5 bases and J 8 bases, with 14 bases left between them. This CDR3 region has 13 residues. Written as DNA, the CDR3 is TGTGCCAGCAGCCTCCGGACTGCTGGTACGCAGTATTTT. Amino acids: CASSLRTAGTQYF.

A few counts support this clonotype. CDR3 protein: CASSFAGKGTEAFF. In nucleotides, the CDR3 is TGTGCCAGCAGCTTCGCAGGGAAGGGGACTGAAGCTTTCTTT. The chain couples TRBV7-2 to TRBJ1-1; perhaps TRBD1 as D (5 bases). The CDR3 runs 14 residues. Germline assignment: CDR1 SGHTA and CDR2 FQGNSA. V shed 3 bases and J shed 5 bases, with 13 bases lying between them.

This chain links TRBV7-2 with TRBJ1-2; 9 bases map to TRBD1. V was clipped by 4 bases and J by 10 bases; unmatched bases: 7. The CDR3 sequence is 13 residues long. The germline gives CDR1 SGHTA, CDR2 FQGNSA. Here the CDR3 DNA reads TGTGCCAGCAGCTCCCGGGACAGGGTTGACTACACCTTC. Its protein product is CASSSRDRVDYTF.

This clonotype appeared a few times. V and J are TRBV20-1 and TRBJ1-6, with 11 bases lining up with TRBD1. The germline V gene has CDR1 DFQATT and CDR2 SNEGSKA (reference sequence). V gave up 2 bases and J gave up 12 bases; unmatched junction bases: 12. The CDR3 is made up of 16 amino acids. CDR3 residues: CSARRSPGQGVIPLHF. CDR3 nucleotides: TGCAGTGCTAGACGAAGTCCGGGACAGGGGGTAATACCCCTCCACTTT.

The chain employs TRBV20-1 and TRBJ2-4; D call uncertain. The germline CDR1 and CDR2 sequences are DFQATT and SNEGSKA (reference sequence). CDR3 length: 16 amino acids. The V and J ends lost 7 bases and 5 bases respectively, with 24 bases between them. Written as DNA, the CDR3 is TGCAGTGTTCGAGGTATCGTCGGACGGTCGGAAAACATTCAGTACTTC. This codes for CSVRGIVGRSENIQYF.

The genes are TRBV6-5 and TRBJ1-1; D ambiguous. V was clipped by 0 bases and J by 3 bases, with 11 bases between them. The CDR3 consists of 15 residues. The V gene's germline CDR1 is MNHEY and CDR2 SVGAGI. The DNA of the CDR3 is TGTGCCAGCAGTTACTCGATTCGAGGTGACACTGAAGCTTTCTTT. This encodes CASSYSIRGDTEAFF.

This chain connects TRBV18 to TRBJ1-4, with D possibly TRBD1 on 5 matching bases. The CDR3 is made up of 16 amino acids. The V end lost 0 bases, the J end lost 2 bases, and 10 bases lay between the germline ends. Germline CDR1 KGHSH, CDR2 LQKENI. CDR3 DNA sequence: TGTGCCAGCTCACCACCTTGGGGGAGGACTAATGAAAAACTGTTTTTT. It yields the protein CASSPPWGRTNEKLFF.

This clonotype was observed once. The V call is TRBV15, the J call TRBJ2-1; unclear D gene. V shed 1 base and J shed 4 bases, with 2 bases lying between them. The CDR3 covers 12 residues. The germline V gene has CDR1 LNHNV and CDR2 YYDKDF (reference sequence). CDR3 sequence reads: CATSRGYNEQFF. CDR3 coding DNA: TGTGCCACCAGCAGAGGGTACAATGAGCAGTTCTTC.

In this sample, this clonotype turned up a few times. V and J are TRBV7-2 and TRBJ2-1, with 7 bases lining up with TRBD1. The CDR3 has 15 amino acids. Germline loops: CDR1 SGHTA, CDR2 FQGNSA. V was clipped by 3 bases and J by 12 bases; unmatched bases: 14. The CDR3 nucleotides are TGTGCCAGCAGCTTCGGGGTGTGGCAGGGGGACCGGCAGTTCTTC. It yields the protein CASSFGVWQGDRQFF.

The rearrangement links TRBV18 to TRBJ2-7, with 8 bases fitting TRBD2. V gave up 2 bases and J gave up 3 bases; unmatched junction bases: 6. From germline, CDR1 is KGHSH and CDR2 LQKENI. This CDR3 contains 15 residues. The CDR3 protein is CASSPMSGSFYEQYF. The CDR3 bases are TGTGCCAGCTCACCAATGAGCGGGAGTTTCTACGAGCAGTACTTC.

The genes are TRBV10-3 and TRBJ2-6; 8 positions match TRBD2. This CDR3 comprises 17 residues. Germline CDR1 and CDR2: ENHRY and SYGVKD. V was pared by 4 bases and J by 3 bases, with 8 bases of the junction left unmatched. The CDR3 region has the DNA TGTGCCATCAGTGCCCCCGGGAGGGCCATTGGGGCCAACGTCCTGACTTTC. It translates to CAISAPGRAIGANVLTF.

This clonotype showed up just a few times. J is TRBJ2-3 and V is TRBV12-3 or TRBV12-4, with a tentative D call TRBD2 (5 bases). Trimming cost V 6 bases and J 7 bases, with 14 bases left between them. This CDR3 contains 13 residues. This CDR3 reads CASSLAGINTQYF. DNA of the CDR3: TGTGCCAGCAGCCTCGCCGGGATCAATACGCAGTATTTT.

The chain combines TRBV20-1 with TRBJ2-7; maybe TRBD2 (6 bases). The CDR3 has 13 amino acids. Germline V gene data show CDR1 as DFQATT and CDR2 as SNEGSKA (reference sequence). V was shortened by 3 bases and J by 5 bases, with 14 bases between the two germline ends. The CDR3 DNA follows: TGCAGTGCTAGGAGCGCGGGGTGGAACGAGCAGTACTTC. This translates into CSARSAGWNEQYF.

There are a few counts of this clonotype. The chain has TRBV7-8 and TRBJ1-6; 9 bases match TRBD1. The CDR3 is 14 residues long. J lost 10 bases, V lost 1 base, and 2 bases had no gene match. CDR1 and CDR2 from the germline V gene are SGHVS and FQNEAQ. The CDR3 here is CASSLGDRASPLHF. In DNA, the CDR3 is TGTGCCAGCAGCTTAGGGGACAGGGCCTCACCCCTCCACTTT.

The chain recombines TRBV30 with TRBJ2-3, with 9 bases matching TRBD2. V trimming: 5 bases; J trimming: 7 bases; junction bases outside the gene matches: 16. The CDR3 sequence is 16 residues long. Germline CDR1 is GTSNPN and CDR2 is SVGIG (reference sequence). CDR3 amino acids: CAWGYLTSGGRNTQYF. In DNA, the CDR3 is TGTGCCTGGGGTTATTTGACTAGCGGAGGGAGGAATACGCAGTATTTT.

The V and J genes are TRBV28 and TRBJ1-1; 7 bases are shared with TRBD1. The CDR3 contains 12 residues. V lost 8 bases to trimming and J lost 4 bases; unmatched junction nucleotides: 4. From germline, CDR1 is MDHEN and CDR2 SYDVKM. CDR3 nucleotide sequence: TGTGCCAGCGAGGACAGGATCACTGAAGCTTTCTTT. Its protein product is CASEDRITEAFF.

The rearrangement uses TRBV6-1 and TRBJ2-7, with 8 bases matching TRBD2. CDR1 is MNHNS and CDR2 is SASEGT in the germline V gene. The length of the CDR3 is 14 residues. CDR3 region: CSVTSGGAAYEQYF. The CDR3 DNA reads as TGTTCAGTGACCTCGGGGGGGGCCGCCTACGAGCAGTACTTC.

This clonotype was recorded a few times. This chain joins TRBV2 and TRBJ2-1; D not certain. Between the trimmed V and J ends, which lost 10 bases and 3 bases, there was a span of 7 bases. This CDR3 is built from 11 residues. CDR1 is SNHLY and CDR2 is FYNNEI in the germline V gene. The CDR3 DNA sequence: TGTGCCACGGTAGTCTACAATGAGCAGTTCTTC. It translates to CATVVYNEQFF.

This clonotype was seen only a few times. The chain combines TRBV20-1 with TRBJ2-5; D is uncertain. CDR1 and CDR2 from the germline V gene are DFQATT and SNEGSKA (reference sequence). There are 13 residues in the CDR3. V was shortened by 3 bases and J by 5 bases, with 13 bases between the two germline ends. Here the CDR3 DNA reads TGCAGTGCTAGGATCCCTACAGAGGAGACCCAGTACTTC. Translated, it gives CSARIPTEETQYF.

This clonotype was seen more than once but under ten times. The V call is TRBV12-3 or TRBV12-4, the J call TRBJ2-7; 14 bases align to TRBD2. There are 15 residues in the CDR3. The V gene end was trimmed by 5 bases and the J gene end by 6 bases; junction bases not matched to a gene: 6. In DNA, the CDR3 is TGTGCCAGCAGTGTCCGGACTAGCGGGAGGCGCGAGCAGTACTTC. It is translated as CASSVRTSGRREQYF.

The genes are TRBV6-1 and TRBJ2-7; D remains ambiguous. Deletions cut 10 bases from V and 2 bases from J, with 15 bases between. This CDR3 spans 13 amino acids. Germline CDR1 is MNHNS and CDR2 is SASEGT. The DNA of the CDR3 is TGTGCCACGGAACATCTGACGGCCTACGAGCAGTACTTC. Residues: CATEHLTAYEQYF.

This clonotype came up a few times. CDR3 sequence (DNA): TGTGCCAGCAGTCCCGGGGACTTCCTGAGGACCGGGGAGCTGTTTTTT. It encodes CASSPGDFLRTGELFF. The chain links TRBV27 to TRBJ2-2; weak D call: TRBD2 (6 bases). CDR3 length: 16 amino acids. CDR1 MNHEY and CDR2 SMNVEV come from the germline V gene (reference sequence). V lost 5 bases and J 5 bases, leaving 18 bases between the germline ends.

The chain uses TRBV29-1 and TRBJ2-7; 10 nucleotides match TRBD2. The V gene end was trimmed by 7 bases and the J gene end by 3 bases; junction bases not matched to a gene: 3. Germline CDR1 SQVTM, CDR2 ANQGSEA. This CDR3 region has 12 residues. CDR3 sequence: CSGGTSDYEQYF. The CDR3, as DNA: TGCAGCGGCGGGACTAGCGACTACGAGCAGTACTTC.

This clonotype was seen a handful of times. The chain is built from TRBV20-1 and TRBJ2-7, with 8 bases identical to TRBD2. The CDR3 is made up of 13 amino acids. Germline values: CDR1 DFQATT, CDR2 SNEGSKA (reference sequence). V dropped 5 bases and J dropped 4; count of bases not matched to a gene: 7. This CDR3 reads CSAGGTRIYEQYF. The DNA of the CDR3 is TGCAGTGCTGGCGGGACTAGGATTTACGAGCAGTACTTC.

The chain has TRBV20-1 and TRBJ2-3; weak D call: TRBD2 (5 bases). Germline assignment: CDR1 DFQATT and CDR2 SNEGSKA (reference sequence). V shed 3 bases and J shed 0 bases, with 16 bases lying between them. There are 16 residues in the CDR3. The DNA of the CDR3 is TGCAGTGCTAGCGGTAAGCTAGCAGCTAGCACAGATACGCAGTATTTT. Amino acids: CSASGKLAASTDTQYF.